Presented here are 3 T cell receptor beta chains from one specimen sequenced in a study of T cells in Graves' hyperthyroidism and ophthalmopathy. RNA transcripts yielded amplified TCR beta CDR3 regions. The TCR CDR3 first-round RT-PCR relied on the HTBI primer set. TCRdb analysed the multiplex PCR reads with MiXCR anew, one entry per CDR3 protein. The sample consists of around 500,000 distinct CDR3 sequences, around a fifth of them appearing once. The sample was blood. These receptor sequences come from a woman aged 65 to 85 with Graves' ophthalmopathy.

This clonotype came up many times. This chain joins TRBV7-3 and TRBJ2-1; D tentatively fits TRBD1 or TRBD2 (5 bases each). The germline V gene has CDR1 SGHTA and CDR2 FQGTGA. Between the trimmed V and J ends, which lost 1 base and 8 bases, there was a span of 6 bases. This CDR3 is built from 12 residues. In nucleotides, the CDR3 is TGTGCCAGCAGCTTAATGGGGGATGAGCAGTTCTTC. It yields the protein CASSLMGDEQFF.

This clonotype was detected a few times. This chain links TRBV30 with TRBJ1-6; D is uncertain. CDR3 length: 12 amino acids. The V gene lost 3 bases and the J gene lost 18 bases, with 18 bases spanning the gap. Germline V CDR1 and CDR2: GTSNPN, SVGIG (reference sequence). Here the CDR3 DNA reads TGTGCCTGGAGCCCTCCGGACCGCGCTGCCCACTTT. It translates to CAWSPPDRAAHF.

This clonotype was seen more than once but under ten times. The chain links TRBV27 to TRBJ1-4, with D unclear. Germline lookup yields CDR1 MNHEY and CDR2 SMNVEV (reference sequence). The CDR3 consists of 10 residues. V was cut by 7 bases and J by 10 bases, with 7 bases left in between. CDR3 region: CASNLGKLFF. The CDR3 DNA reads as TGTGCCAGCAATCTTGGAAAACTGTTTTTT. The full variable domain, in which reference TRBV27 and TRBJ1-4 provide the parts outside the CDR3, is EAQVTQNPRYLITVTGKKLTVTCSQNMNHEYMSWYRQDPGLGLRQIYYSMNVEVTDKGDVPEGYKVSRKEKRNFPLILESPSPNQTSLYFCASNLGKLFFGSGTQLSVL.